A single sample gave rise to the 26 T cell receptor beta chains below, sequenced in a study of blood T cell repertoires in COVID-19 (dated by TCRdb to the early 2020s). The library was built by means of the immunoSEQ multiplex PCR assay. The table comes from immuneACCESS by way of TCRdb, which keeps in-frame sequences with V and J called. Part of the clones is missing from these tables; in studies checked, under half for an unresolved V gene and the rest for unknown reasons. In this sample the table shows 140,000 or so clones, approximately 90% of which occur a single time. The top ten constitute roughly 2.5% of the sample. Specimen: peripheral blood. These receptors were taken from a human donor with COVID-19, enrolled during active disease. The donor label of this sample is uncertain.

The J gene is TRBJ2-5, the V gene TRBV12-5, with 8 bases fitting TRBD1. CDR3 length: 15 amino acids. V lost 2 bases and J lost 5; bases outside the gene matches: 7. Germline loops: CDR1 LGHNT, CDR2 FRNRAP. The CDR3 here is CASGLQGASSETQYF. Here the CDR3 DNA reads TGTGCTAGTGGTTTGCAGGGGGCGTCTTCGGAGACCCAGTACTTC.

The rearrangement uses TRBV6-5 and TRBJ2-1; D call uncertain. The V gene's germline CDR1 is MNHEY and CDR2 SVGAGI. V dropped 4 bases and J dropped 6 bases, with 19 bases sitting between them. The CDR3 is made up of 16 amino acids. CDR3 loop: CASSSLTAPESNEQFF. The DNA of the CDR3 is TGTGCCAGCAGTTCCTTGACTGCCCCTGAGTCCAATGAGCAGTTCTTC.

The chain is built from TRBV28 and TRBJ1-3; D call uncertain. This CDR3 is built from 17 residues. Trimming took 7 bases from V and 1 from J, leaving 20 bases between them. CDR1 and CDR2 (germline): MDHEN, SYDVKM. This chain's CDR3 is CASIRYPQMRSGNTIYF. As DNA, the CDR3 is TGTGCCAGCATACGCTATCCCCAGATGAGGTCTGGAAACACCATATATTTT. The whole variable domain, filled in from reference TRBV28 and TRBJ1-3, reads DVKVTQSSRYLVKRTGEKVFLECVQDMDHENMFWYRQDPGLGLRLIYFSYDVKMKEKGDIPEGYSVSREKKERFSLILESASTNQTSMYLCASIRYPQMRSGNTIYFGEGSWLTVV.

This chain's CDR3 is CASRFRGDTGELFF. Here the CDR3 DNA reads TGTGCCAGCAGATTCAGGGGCGACACCGGGGAGCTGTTTTTT. The rearrangement links TRBV6-5 to TRBJ2-2; tentatively, D is TRBD1 (6 bases). The V gene's germline CDR1 is MNHEY and CDR2 SVGAGI. Trimming removed 6 bases from V and 3 bases from J, with 11 bases in between. The CDR3 loop spans 14 amino acids.

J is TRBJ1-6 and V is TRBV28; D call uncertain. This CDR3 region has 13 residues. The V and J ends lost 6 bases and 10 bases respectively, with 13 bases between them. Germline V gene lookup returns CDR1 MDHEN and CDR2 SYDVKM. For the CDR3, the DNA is TGTGCCAGCAGGAGTGAAGCTTACTCACCCCTCCACTTT. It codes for CASRSEAYSPLHF.

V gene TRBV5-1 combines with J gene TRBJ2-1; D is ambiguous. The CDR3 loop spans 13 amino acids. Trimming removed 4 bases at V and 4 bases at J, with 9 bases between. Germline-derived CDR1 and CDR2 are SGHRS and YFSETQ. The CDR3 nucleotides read TGCGCCAGCAGCCCCACGAGGTACAATGAGCAGTTCTTC. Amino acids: CASSPTRYNEQFF.

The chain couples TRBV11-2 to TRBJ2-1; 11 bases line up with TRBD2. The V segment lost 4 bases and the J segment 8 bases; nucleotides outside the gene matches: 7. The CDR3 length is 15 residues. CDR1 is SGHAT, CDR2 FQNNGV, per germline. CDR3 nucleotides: TGTGCCAGCAGCTCGATAGCGGGGGGGCGGGATGAGCAGTTCTTC. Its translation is CASSSIAGGRDEQFF.

The CDR3 bases are TGCAGCGTCAGCTGGGGACAGGGTAACTACAATGAGCAGTTCTTC. It codes for CSVSWGQGNYNEQFF. The V call is TRBV29-1, the J call TRBJ2-1, with 9 positions matching TRBD1. Germline CDR1 and CDR2: SQVTM and ANQGSEA. V trimming: 6 bases; J trimming: 3 bases; junction bases outside the gene matches: 9. This CDR3 contains 15 residues.

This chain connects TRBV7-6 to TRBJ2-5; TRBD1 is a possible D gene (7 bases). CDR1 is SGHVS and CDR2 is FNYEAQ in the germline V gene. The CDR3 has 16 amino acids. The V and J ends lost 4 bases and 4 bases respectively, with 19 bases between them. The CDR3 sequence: CASSSLTPGGIETQYF. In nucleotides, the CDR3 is TGTGCCAGCAGCTCCCTCACCCCAGGGGGGATAGAGACCCAGTACTTC.

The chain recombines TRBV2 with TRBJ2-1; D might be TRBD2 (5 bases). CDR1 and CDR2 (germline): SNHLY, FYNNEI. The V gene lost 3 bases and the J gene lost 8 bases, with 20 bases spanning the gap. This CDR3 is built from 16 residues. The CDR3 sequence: CASSDIVGVRKDEQFF. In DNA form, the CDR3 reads TGTGCCAGCAGTGATATTGTCGGGGTTCGAAAGGATGAGCAGTTCTTC.

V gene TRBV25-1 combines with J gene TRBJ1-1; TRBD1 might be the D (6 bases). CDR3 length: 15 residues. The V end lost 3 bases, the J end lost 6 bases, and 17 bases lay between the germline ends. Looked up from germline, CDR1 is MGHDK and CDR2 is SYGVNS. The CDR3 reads CASSEPGSNRAEAFF. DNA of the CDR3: TGTGCCAGCAGTGAGCCGGGTTCGAACAGGGCTGAAGCTTTCTTT.

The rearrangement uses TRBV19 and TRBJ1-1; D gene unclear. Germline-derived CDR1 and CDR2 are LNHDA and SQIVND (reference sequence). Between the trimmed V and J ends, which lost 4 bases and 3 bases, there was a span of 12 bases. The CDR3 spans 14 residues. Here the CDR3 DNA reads TGTGCCAGTAGTAGAGCCCATACGGACACTGAAGCTTTCTTT. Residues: CASSRAHTDTEAFF.

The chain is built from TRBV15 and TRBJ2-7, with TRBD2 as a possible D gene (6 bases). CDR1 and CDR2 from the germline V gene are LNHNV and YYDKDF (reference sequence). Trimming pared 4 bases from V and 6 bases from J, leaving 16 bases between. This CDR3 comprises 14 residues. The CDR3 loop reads CATSIRRGSGEQYF. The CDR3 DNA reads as TGTGCCACCAGCATTCGGAGGGGATCAGGCGAGCAGTACTTC.

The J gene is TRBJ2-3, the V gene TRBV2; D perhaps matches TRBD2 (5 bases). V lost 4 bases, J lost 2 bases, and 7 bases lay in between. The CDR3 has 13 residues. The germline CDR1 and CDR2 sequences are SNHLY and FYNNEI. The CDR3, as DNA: TGTGCCAGCAGTGTCGGGGACACAGATACGCAGTATTTT. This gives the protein CASSVGDTDTQYF.

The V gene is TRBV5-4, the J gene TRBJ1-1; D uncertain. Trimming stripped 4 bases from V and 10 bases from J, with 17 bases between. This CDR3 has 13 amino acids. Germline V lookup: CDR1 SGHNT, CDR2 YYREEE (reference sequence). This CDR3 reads CASSVSGRPAAFF. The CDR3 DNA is TGTGCCAGCAGCGTATCCGGGAGACCCGCAGCTTTCTTT.

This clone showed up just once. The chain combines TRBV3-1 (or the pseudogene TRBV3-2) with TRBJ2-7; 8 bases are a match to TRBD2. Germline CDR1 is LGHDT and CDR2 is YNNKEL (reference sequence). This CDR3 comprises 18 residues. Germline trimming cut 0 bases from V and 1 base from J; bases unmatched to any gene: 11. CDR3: CASSQDWGLGARSYEQYF. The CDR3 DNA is TGTGCCAGCAGCCAAGATTGGGGACTAGGGGCACGGTCCTACGAGCAGTACTTC.

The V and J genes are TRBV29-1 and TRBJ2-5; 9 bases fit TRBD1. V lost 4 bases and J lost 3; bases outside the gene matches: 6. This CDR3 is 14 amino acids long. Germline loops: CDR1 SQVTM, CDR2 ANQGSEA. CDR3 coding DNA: TGCAGCGTTGTTGGACAGGGGTGGGAAGAGACCCAGTACTTC. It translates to CSVVGQGWEETQYF.

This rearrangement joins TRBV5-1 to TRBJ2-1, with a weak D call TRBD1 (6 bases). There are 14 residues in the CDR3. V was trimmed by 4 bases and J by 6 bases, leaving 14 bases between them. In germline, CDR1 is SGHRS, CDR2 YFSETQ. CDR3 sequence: CASSLRQESNEQFF. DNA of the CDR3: TGCGCCAGCAGCCTCAGACAGGAATCCAATGAGCAGTTCTTC. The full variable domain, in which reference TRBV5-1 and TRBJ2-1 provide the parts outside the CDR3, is KAGVTQTPRYLIKTRGQQVTLSCSPISGHRSVSWYQQTPGQGLQFLFEYFSETQRNKGNFPGRFSGRQFSNSRSEMNVSTLELGDSALYLCASSLRQESNEQFFGPGTRLTVL.

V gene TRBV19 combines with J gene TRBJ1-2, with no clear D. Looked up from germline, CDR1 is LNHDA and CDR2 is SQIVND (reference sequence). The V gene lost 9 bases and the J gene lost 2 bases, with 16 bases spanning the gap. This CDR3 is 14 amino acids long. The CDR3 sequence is CASTPVEINYGYTF. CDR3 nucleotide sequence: TGTGCCAGCACCCCGGTCGAGATCAACTATGGCTACACCTTC.

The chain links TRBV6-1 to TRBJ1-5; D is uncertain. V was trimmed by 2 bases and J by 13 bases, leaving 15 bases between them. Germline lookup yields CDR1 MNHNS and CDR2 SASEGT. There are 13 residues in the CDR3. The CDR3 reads CASSESMGVNQHF. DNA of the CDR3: TGTGCCAGCAGTGAAAGCATGGGAGTTAATCAGCATTTT.

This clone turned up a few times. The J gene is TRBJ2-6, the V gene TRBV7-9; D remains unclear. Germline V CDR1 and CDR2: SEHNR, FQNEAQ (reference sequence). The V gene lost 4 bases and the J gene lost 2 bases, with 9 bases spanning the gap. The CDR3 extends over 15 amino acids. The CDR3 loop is CASSSNFAGANVLTF. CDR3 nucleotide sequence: TGTGCCAGCAGCTCCAACTTCGCTGGGGCCAACGTCCTGACTTTC.

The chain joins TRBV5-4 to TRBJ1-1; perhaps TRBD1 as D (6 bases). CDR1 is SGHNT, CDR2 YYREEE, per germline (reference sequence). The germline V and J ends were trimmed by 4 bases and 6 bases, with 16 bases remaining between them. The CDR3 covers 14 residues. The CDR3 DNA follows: TGTGCCAGCAGCCCCCCAGACAGGTTTCCTGAAGCTTTCTTT. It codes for CASSPPDRFPEAFF.

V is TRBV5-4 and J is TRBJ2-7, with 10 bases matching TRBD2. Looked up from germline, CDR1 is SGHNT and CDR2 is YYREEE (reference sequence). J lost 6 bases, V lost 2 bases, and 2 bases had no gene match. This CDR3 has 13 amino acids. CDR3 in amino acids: CASSFPSGGEQYF. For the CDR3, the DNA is TGTGCCAGCAGCTTCCCTAGCGGGGGCGAGCAGTACTTC. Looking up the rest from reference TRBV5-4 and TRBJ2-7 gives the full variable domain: ETGVTQSPTHLIKTRGQQVTLRCSSQSGHNTVSWYQQALGQGPQFIFQYYREEENGRGNFPPRFSGLQFPNYSSELNVNALELDDSALYLCASSFPSGGEQYFGPGTRLTVT.

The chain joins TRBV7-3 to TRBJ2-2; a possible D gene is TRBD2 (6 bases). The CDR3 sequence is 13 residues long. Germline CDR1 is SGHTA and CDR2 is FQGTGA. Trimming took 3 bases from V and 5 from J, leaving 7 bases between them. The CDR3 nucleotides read TGTGCCAGCAGCTTGGGGGGAACCGGGGAGCTGTTTTTT. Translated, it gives CASSLGGTGELFF. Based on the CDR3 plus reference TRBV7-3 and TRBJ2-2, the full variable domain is GAGVSQTPSNKVTEKGKYVELRCDPISGHTALYWYRQSLGQGPEFLIYFQGTGAADDSGLPNDRFFAVRPEGSVSTLKIQRTERGDSAVYLCASSLGGTGELFFGEGSRLTVL.

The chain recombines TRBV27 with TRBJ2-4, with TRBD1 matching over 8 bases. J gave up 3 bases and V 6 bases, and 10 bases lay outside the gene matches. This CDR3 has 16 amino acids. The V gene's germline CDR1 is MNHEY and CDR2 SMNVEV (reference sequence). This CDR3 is CASSPRGHLGKNIQYF. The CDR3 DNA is TGTGCCAGCAGCCCCAGGGGGCATTTGGGCAAAAACATTCAGTACTTC.

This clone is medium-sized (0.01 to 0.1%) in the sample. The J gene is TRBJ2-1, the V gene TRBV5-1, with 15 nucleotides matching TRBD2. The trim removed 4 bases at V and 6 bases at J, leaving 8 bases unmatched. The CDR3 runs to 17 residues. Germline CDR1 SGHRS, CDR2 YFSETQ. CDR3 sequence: CASSPPGLAGGFNEQFF. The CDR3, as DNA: TGCGCCAGCAGCCCGCCGGGACTAGCGGGAGGTTTCAATGAGCAGTTCTTC.